The clone carrying this T cell receptor beta chain has at least ten counts. These data belong to a study of low-dose radiotherapy and immunotherapy resistance in tumors. Overall study context: Aspirin was administered orally at 300 mg daily for four cycles, commencing on cycle 1 day 1.

Primers used for first-strand cDNA, a TRAV- and TRBV-specific set, covered both alpha and beta chains. With a V-primer adapter and a constant-region primer, TCRs were amplified for approximately 19 PCR cycles. A single record per CDR3 protein comes from TCRdb applying MiXCR to the reads. Among some 71,000 distinct CDR3 sequences, 31% were seen once, and the ten largest hold 11%. The time point was: before trial treatment. The CDR3 runs to 11 residues. CDR1 is ENHRY and CDR2 is SYGVKD in the germline V gene. The V gene lost 10 bases and the J gene lost 4 bases, with 7 bases spanning the gap. Sequenced material: PBMCs, taken before treatment. The TCR comes from a female donor with ovarian cancer. V and J are TRBV10-3 and TRBJ1-4; D call uncertain. The CDR3 is CATLNNEKLFF. The CDR3 DNA reads TGTGCCACCCTAAATAATGAAAAACTGTTTTTT.